These T cell receptor beta chains were read from a single sample in a study of blood T cell repertoires in COVID-19. The protocol was immunoSEQ multiplex PCR, while the TCRdb copy is restricted to in-frame clones and leaves out a portion. The sample yields 74,000 or so clones, about 87% seen once. Sequencing was performed on peripheral blood. The receptors derive from a human donor in a cohort sampled during active COVID-19. Each CDR3 is given with its conserved first and last residue. Fields, in order: V gene, J gene, clone size, D gene, CDR3 protein, CDR3 DNA. D genes are given only for firm matches. Only some rows state a clone size, as once, few, many or a class for expanded clones.

V gene: TRBV5-3; J gene: TRBJ2-7; clone size: .; D gene: .; CDR3 protein: CARSFKKRNEQYF; CDR3 DNA: TGTGCCAGAAGCTTCAAGAAGCGAAACGAGCAGTACTTC
V gene: TRBV5-1; J gene: TRBJ2-1; clone size: .; D gene: TRBD2; CDR3 protein: CASSPLAGNPNHEQFF; CDR3 DNA: TGCGCCAGCAGCCCTCTAGCGGGAAACCCCAACCATGAGCAGTTCTTC
V gene: TRBV25-1; J gene: TRBJ1-3; clone size: .; D gene: TRBD1; CDR3 protein: CASRGQGTIYF; CDR3 DNA: TGTGCCAGCAGGGGACAGGGGACCATATATTTT
V gene: TRBV30; J gene: TRBJ1-5; clone size: .; D gene: .; CDR3 protein: CAWSDKNQPQHF; CDR3 DNA: TGTGCCTGGAGTGATAAAAATCAGCCCCAGCATTTT
V gene: TRBV11-3; J gene: TRBJ2-1; clone size: .; D gene: TRBD2; CDR3 protein: CASSLGGLAEYNEQFF; CDR3 DNA: TGTGCCAGCAGCTTGGGGGGACTAGCGGAGTACAATGAGCAGTTCTTC
V gene: TRBV3-1/TRBV3-2; J gene: TRBJ1-4; clone size: .; D gene: TRBD1; CDR3 protein: CASSLRQGTGEKLFF; CDR3 DNA: TGTGCCAGCAGCCTCCGACAGGGGACCGGTGAAAAACTGTTTTTT
V gene: TRBV5-5; J gene: TRBJ2-7; clone size: .; D gene: TRBD2; CDR3 protein: CASSLLAGNHEQYF; CDR3 DNA: TGTGCCAGCAGCTTACTAGCGGGGAATCACGAGCAGTACTTC
V gene: TRBV9; J gene: TRBJ2-7; clone size: few; D gene: TRBD2; CDR3 protein: CASSPGLVPYEQYF; CDR3 DNA: TGTGCCAGCAGCCCGGGACTAGTGCCCTACGAGCAGTACTTC
V gene: TRBV7-8; J gene: TRBJ1-2; clone size: .; D gene: .; CDR3 protein: CASSLTPPANYGYTF; CDR3 DNA: TGTGCCAGCAGCTTGACACCCCCCGCCAACTATGGCTACACCTTC
V gene: TRBV7-6; J gene: TRBJ1-4; clone size: .; D gene: .; CDR3 protein: CASSLKGDEKLFF; CDR3 DNA: TGTGCCAGCAGCTTAAAGGGGGATGAAAAACTGTTTTTT
V gene: TRBV30; J gene: TRBJ1-1; clone size: .; D gene: TRBD1; CDR3 protein: CAWSRTGVNTEAFF; CDR3 DNA: TGTGCCTGGTCACGAACAGGGGTGAACACTGAAGCTTTCTTT
V gene: TRBV27; J gene: TRBJ2-7; clone size: .; D gene: TRBD2; CDR3 protein: CASSLTSGPYEQYF; CDR3 DNA: TGTGCCAGCAGTTTGACTAGCGGGCCCTACGAGCAGTACTTC
V gene: TRBV10-3; J gene: TRBJ1-1; clone size: .; D gene: TRBD1; CDR3 protein: CAISAAGQGGTEAFF; CDR3 DNA: TGTGCCATCAGTGCGGCGGGACAGGGAGGCACTGAAGCTTTCTTT
V gene: TRBV6-5; J gene: TRBJ1-1; clone size: .; D gene: .; CDR3 protein: CASRLQGPWTEAFF; CDR3 DNA: TGTGCCAGCAGGTTACAGGGCCCTTGGACTGAAGCTTTCTTT
V gene: TRBV28; J gene: TRBJ2-7; clone size: once; D gene: .; CDR3 protein: CASSHPPDTAYEQYF; CDR3 DNA: TGTGCCAGCAGCCACCCTCCCGACACAGCCTACGAGCAGTACTTC
V gene: TRBV13; J gene: TRBJ1-2; clone size: .; D gene: TRBD1; CDR3 protein: CASSPRGRGYTF; CDR3 DNA: TGTGCCAGCAGCCCCAGGGGGCGCGGCTACACCTTC
V gene: TRBV5-1; J gene: TRBJ1-4; clone size: once; D gene: TRBD1; CDR3 protein: CASSLDRGDEKLFF; CDR3 DNA: TGCGCCAGCAGCTTGGACAGGGGGGATGAAAAACTGTTTTTT
V gene: TRBV6-2/TRBV6-3; J gene: TRBJ1-3; clone size: .; D gene: .; CDR3 protein: CASSLPQPWASPISGNTIYF; CDR3 DNA: TGTGCCAGCAGCCTTCCCCAGCCTTGGGCCTCCCCTATCTCTGGAAACACCATATATTTT
V gene: TRBV28; J gene: TRBJ1-5; clone size: .; D gene: TRBD1; CDR3 protein: CASSSPGQANQPQHF; CDR3 DNA: TGTGCCAGCAGTTCCCCGGGACAGGCGAATCAGCCCCAGCATTTT
V gene: TRBV25-1; J gene: TRBJ2-1; clone size: .; D gene: .; CDR3 protein: CASSEFGAEQFF; CDR3 DNA: TGTGCCAGCAGTGAATTCGGAGCCGAGCAGTTCTTC
V gene: TRBV28; J gene: TRBJ2-3; clone size: .; D gene: TRBD2; CDR3 protein: CASSFQAGGRVDTQYF; CDR3 DNA: TGTGCCAGCAGTTTTCAAGCGGGGGGGCGGGTAGATACGCAGTATTTT
V gene: TRBV14; J gene: TRBJ1-2; clone size: .; D gene: .; CDR3 protein: CASSQEAGLYGYTF; CDR3 DNA: TGTGCCAGCAGCCAAGAAGCAGGGCTCTATGGCTACACCTTC
V gene: TRBV28; J gene: TRBJ1-5; clone size: .; D gene: TRBD1; CDR3 protein: CASSSPGTGDQPQHF; CDR3 DNA: TGTGCCAGCAGTTCACCCGGGACAGGGGATCAGCCCCAGCATTTT
V gene: TRBV2; J gene: TRBJ1-2; clone size: once; D gene: .; CDR3 protein: CASPGVDYGYTF; CDR3 DNA: TGTGCCAGCCCAGGGGTGGACTATGGCTACACCTTC
V gene: TRBV5-8; J gene: TRBJ1-3; clone size: .; D gene: TRBD1; CDR3 protein: CASSSGQGGNTIYF; CDR3 DNA: TGTGCCAGCAGCTCGGGACAGGGTGGAAACACCATATATTTT
V gene: TRBV5-6; J gene: TRBJ2-7; clone size: .; D gene: .; CDR3 protein: CASSLTSGAYEQYF; CDR3 DNA: TGTGCCAGCAGCTTGACCAGCGGAGCCTACGAGCAGTACTTC
V gene: TRBV19; J gene: TRBJ1-1; clone size: .; D gene: .; CDR3 protein: CASSSLAGQMNTEAFF; CDR3 DNA: TGTGCCAGTAGTAGTCTTGCTGGGCAGATGAACACTGAAGCTTTCTTT
V gene: TRBV7-3; J gene: TRBJ1-3; clone size: .; D gene: TRBD1; CDR3 protein: CASSPTGGGNTIYF; CDR3 DNA: TGTGCCAGCAGCCCGACAGGGGGTGGAAACACCATATATTTT
V gene: TRBV27; J gene: TRBJ2-1; clone size: .; D gene: TRBD2; CDR3 protein: CASSPGLAEITYEQFF; CDR3 DNA: TGTGCCAGCAGTCCGGGACTAGCGGAGATTACATATGAGCAGTTCTTC
V gene: TRBV19; J gene: TRBJ1-5; clone size: .; D gene: .; CDR3 protein: CASSIADSNQPQHF; CDR3 DNA: TGTGCCAGTAGTATAGCAGATAGCAATCAGCCCCAGCATTTT
V gene: TRBV27; J gene: TRBJ2-1; clone size: .; D gene: TRBD2; CDR3 protein: CASSLGGAYNEQFF; CDR3 DNA: TGTGCCAGCAGTTTAGGGGGGGCCTACAATGAGCAGTTCTTC
V gene: TRBV11-2; J gene: TRBJ1-4; clone size: once; D gene: TRBD1; CDR3 protein: CASSIGQGWEKLFF; CDR3 DNA: TGTGCCAGCAGCATTGGACAGGGATGGGAAAAACTGTTTTTT
V gene: TRBV9; J gene: TRBJ2-7; clone size: .; D gene: .; CDR3 protein: CASSVGGISSYEQYF; CDR3 DNA: TGTGCCAGCAGCGTAGGCGGGATCTCCTCCTACGAGCAGTACTTC
V gene: TRBV19; J gene: TRBJ2-5; clone size: .; D gene: TRBD1; CDR3 protein: CASSMGQGRETQYF; CDR3 DNA: TGTGCCAGTAGTATGGGACAGGGAAGGGAGACCCAGTACTTC
V gene: TRBV10-1; J gene: TRBJ1-1; clone size: .; D gene: .; CDR3 protein: CASSVNRDTEAFF; CDR3 DNA: TGCGCCAGCAGTGTCAACAGGGACACTGAAGCTTTCTTT
V gene: TRBV7-2; J gene: TRBJ1-1; clone size: .; D gene: .; CDR3 protein: CASSQQADTEAFF; CDR3 DNA: TGTGCCAGCAGCCAACAGGCAGACACTGAAGCTTTCTTT
V gene: TRBV4-1; J gene: TRBJ2-3; clone size: .; D gene: TRBD2; CDR3 protein: CASSQDPWSGGAADTQYF; CDR3 DNA: TGCGCCAGCAGCCAAGACCCGTGGAGCGGGGGGGCAGCAGATACGCAGTATTTT
V gene: TRBV19; J gene: TRBJ2-2; clone size: .; D gene: .; CDR3 protein: CASSIAGGELFF; CDR3 DNA: TGTGCCAGTAGTATAGCGGGCGGGGAGCTGTTTTTT
V gene: TRBV11-2; J gene: TRBJ2-1; clone size: .; D gene: .; CDR3 protein: CASSLDRLTINEQFF; CDR3 DNA: TGTGCCAGCAGCTTAGATAGGTTGACTATTAATGAGCAGTTCTTC
V gene: TRBV28; J gene: TRBJ2-7; clone size: .; D gene: TRBD1; CDR3 protein: CASSLSDRTAYEQYF; CDR3 DNA: TGTGCCAGCAGTTTATCGGACAGGACCGCCTACGAGCAGTACTTC
V gene: TRBV5-8; J gene: TRBJ2-3; clone size: .; D gene: .; CDR3 protein: CASSLVGGGSSGDTQYF; CDR3 DNA: TGTGCCAGCAGCTTGGTTGGGGGCGGGAGCAGTGGAGATACGCAGTATTTT
V gene: TRBV11-2; J gene: TRBJ1-6; clone size: .; D gene: .; CDR3 protein: CASSLVGRGGDSPLHF; CDR3 DNA: TGTGCCAGCAGCTTAGTGGGTCGGGGGGGCGATTCACCCCTCCACTTT
V gene: TRBV6-1; J gene: TRBJ2-7; clone size: .; D gene: .; CDR3 protein: CASSEGGSEQYF; CDR3 DNA: TGTGCCAGCAGTGAAGGAGGAAGCGAGCAGTACTTC
V gene: TRBV2; J gene: TRBJ1-2; clone size: .; D gene: .; CDR3 protein: CAYSTGYGYTF; CDR3 DNA: TGTGCCTATTCTACGGGCTATGGCTACACCTTC
V gene: TRBV15; J gene: TRBJ2-1; clone size: .; D gene: .; CDR3 protein: CATSGSYSTAFF; CDR3 DNA: TGTGCCACCAGCGGTAGTTACAGCACCGCGTTCTTC
V gene: TRBV18; J gene: TRBJ2-7; clone size: .; D gene: .; CDR3 protein: CASSPRNPYEQYF; CDR3 DNA: TGTGCCAGCTCACCGAGGAATCCCTACGAGCAGTACTTC
V gene: TRBV7-9; J gene: TRBJ2-7; clone size: few; D gene: .; CDR3 protein: CASSLGPAEQYF; CDR3 DNA: TGTGCCAGCAGCTTAGGGCCTGCCGAGCAGTACTTC
V gene: TRBV18; J gene: TRBJ2-2; clone size: .; D gene: .; CDR3 protein: CASSPGHLNTGELFF; CDR3 DNA: TGTGCCAGCTCACCGGGACATCTGAACACCGGGGAGCTGTTTTTT